The entry below describes one T cell receptor (beta chain). Antigen: not known. TCRdb itself ran the 5' RACE reads through MiXCR, one entry per CDR3 protein. The sample includes around 150,000 distinct CDR3 sequences, about 6.7% of them seen just once. The sample originates from a study of CD8 T cells in ankylosing spondylitis. Overall study findings and caveats: As for the disease-linked clones, they showed a CD8+ phenotype and occurred at relatively low frequencies in peripheral blood. Characteristic, it appeared, of ankylosing spondylitis blood was a TCR beta motif of fewer than 10 highly homologous variants. The authors reported significant enrichment of disease-linked clones in matched ankylosing spondylitis synovial fluid.

The CDR3 spans 16 residues. V lost 4 bases and J 4 bases, leaving 22 bases between the germline ends. Germline CDR1 and CDR2: GTSNPN and SVGIG (reference sequence). The sequenced sample consisted of blood, either unsorted or a sorted T cell fraction (not recorded which). This receptor was identified in a female donor with ankylosing spondylitis or in good health (not recorded which). The rearrangement links TRBV30 to TRBJ1-1, with TRBD1 as a possible D gene (5 bases). CDR3 sequence (DNA): TGTGCCTGGATGATGGGTGTGGGGCTGGGTCGCACTGAAGCTTTCTTT. Protein: CAWMMGVGLGRTEAFF.